This TCR beta chain came from a study of blood T cell repertoires in COVID-19. The germline V gene has CDR1 LNHDA and CDR2 SQIVND (reference sequence). Trimming took 6 bases from V and 4 from J, leaving 21 bases between them. This CDR3 has 16 residues. Measured with immunoSEQ multiplex PCR; TCRdb has only the in-frame clones, and not every one. The data contain over 150,000 clones, 83% of them singletons. This chain joins TRBV19 and TRBJ1-2; D uncertain. The sequenced sample consisted of peripheral blood. The clonotype was recovered from an elderly woman with acute or convalescent COVID-19. Here the CDR3 DNA reads TGTGCCAGTAGAGAATACACGGCAGGCAGAGTCTATGGCTACACCTTC. Translating gives CASREYTAGRVYGYTF.